One T cell receptor beta chain is described in this entry. Study processing details: Cell counts per sample came from amplifying reference gene primers. Using immunoSEQ multiplex PCR, the repertoire was profiled, and TCRdb retains in-frame clones only, with some absent. Clone size and the V and J calls come from that table; the DNA yielded D and trimming. The data show 65,000 to 90,000 clones, around 88% seen once. The sample belongs to a study of blood T cell repertoires in COVID-19. The CDR3 extends over 19 amino acids. Germline V gives CDR1 MGHRA, CDR2 YSYEKL. V trimming: 1 base; J trimming: 2 bases; junction bases outside the gene matches: 12. The Seattle site enrolled patients during active infection and followed them longitudinally.

Sequenced material: peripheral blood. V usage is TRBV4-1 and J usage is TRBJ2-2, with 8 positions matching TRBD2. The TCR was taken from a man aged 80 or over with COVID-19, enrolled during active disease. In nucleotides, the CDR3 is TGCGCCAGCAGCCAAGGGATGACTAGCGTTAGGGAAAACACCGGGGAGCTGTTTTTT. Its translation is CASSQGMTSVRENTGELFF.